The T cell receptor (beta chain) under discussion was sequenced for a study of OX40 agonist ivuxolimab in advanced cancers. General study results and limits: Nonresponders included some who also had low normalized T-cell clonal expansion.

Assay used: immunoSEQ multiplex PCR; TCRdb lists only in-frame clones, some missing. Among around 70,000 clones, roughly 86% were seen once, and the ten largest hold 6.5% to 7.5%. The germline CDR1 and CDR2 sequences are LNHDA and SQIVND (reference sequence). The CDR3 contains 17 residues. V lost 5 bases and J lost 3; bases outside the gene matches: 6. On this clone itself: Its antigen is undetermined.

This TCR came from an adult with an advanced solid tumor such as melanoma, head and neck, liver or kidney cancer. The V and J genes are TRBV19 and TRBJ2-3; 15 bases are a match to TRBD2. Sequencing used CD4+ or CD8+ T cells sorted from blood, obtained in a trial of the OX40 agonist ivuxolimab. CDR3 loop: CASSSYGLAGGTDTQYF. For the CDR3, the DNA is TGTGCCAGTAGTTCCTATGGACTAGCGGGGGGGACAGATACGCAGTATTTT.